This TCR beta chain was sequenced in a study of blood T cell repertoires in COVID-19 (dated by TCRdb to the early 2020s). For context, the study as a whole: Samples covering the acute and convalescent phases of COVID-19 were provided by collaborators in the United States, Italy and Spain. The prospective study material was composed of cDNA or gDNA derived from T cells, B-cell-depleted T cells, or PBMCs. Deeply sampled blood TCRbeta repertoires from subjects exposed to, actively infected with, or recovered from COVID-19 were included in the dataset. The repertoires were released in a freely available public database meant as a resource for research on the immune response to SARS-CoV-2. Samples were obtained from the ongoing ImmuneRACE study (first 160 participants) and from 950 to 1,500 subjects provided by 6 global collaborators. Sample metadata almost always included a de-identified subject ID, COVID-19 status, age in years and sex. Where available, HLA class I and class II types were obtained from metadata supplied by the sample provider rather than from assay-based typing. Beyond this particular receptor, the publication reports: The amount of clinical and demographic metadata varied by source and participant and was provided uncurated.

The immunoSEQ Assay, a bias-controlled multiplex PCR, was used to amplify TCRbeta CDR3 regions from genomic DNA. The published analysis was carried out like this. The number of nucleated cells in each sample was estimated from the amplification of reference gene primers within the assay. Sequence reads were collapsed and filtered to measure the absolute abundance of every unique TCRbeta CDR3 rearrangement. For each sample, productive Simpson clonality was calculated by taking the square root of Simpson's diversity index across productive rearrangements. TCRdb provides this immuneACCESS table in a form limited to in-frame rearrangements. Some clones are lacking; in checked studies, under half of them reflect an unresolved V gene, and why the rest are absent is not known. The DNA gave D and trimming, while V, J and clone size come from that table. The sample table lists 35,000 to 50,000 clones, roughly 90% of them with a count of one. The ten largest clones take up roughly 2.8% of the sample.

From a lookup of the germline V gene, CDR1 and CDR2 are MNHEY and SVGAGI. The CDR3 runs 15 residues from the cysteine to the phenylalanine. The read is trimmed to its CDR3 DNA, 45 bases read in frame from base 1. At the junction V is shortened by 5 bases and J by 8 bases, with 18 bases in between. Whole blood was collected in K2EDTA tubes by collaborating institutions according to the institutions' own protocols. For TCRbeta analysis, collaborators shipped samples as frozen whole blood, isolated PBMCs, or DNA extracted from either of those sample types. Regarding this clone: Its antigen has not been determined. The record has no base qualities; no much larger clone is one base away.

The rearranged segments are TRBV6-5 and TRBJ1-4; a weak D assignment points to TRBD1 (5 bases agree). Material for sequencing was peripheral blood. The receptor's source is a man in his fifties or sixties with active COVID-19. CDR3 region: CASSTLGPGLEKLFF. Read as DNA, the sequence is TGTGCCAGCAGTACCCTTGGACCGGGACTGGAAAAACTGTTTTTT.